This T cell receptor (beta chain) was documented in a study of shared clonotypes between healthy human individuals. Healthy adults negative for HIV, lacking recent acute infections or vaccinations, served as donors. The donors were all Caucasian adults (living in Nashville, Tennessee). General study findings and limits: The study sampled only blood, and tissue repertoires likely differ.

Trimming removed 0 bases at V and 7 bases at J, with 13 bases between. Germline CDR1 reads KGHSY; CDR2 reads FQNENV. This CDR3 is built from 15 residues. For this clone: Its antigen is not known.

In the study's own analysis: Filtering differed since immunoSEQ provided only junctions, with no quality scores. Only in-frame clones appear in the TCRdb table, and some are missing; sequencing was by immunoSEQ multiplex PCR. From that table come the V and J calls and clone size; the DNA was used to work out D and trimming. The sample includes over a million clones, around 98.5% of them seen just once. The sequence was obtained from a man in his thirties or forties in good health. This chain uses TRBV16 with TRBJ1-5; D is unclear. The source material was naive CD4+ T cells sorted from blood. The subset is: CD45RA+ positively selected. The DNA of the CDR3 is TGTGCCAGCAGCCAATCTGGGGTAGGGTTGCAGCCCCAGCATTTT. Residues: CASSQSGVGLQPQHF.